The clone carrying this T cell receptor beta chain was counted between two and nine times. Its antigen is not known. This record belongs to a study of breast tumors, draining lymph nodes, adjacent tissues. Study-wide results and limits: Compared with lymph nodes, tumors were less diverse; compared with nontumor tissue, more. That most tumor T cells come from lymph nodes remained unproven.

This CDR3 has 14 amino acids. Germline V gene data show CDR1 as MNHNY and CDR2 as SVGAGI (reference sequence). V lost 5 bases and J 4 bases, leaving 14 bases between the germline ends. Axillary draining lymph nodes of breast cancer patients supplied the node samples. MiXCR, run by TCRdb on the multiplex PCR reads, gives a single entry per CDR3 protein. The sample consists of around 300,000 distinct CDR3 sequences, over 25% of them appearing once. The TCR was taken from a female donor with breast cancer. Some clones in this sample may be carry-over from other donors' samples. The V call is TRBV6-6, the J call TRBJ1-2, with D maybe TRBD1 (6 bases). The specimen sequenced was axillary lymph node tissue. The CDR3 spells CASSHETGGYGYTF. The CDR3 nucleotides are TGTGCCAGCAGTCACGAGACAGGTGGCTATGGCTACACCTTC.